The 9 T cell receptor beta chains presented below share a single source sample, sequenced in a study of vaccination effects on CD4 cells after COVID-19. Their antigen targets remain unknown. TCRdb's copy holds only in-frame clones and misses some; the assay was immunoSEQ multiplex PCR. The sample lists 55,000 to 65,000 clones, 81% occurring once. After expansion with viral peptide pools in the ViraFEST assay, antigen-specific CD4+ T cells were sequenced. Isolating CD4+ T cells followed 9 to 11 days of culture. Source: CD4+ T cells from PBMCs cultured with HCoV-229E spike peptides, taken before COVID-19 vaccination. These receptors all come from a human donor who received a COVID-19 vaccine.

The CDR3 DNA reads TGTGCCAGTTCCGACAGAGGAAACACCATATATTTT. This translates into CASSDRGNTIYF. The gene calls are TRBV19 and TRBJ1-3, with D possibly TRBD1 on 5 matching bases. V lost 8 bases and J 4 bases, leaving 9 bases between the germline ends. This CDR3 has 12 residues. Germline V gives CDR1 LNHDA, CDR2 SQIVND (reference sequence). Drawing the rest from reference TRBV19 and TRBJ1-3, the complete variable domain is DGGITQSPKYLFRKEGQNVTLSCEQNLNHDAMYWYRQDPGQGLRLIYYSQIVNDFQKGDIAEGYSVSREKKESFPLTVTSAQKNPTAFYLCASSDRGNTIYFGEGSWLTVV.

The genes are TRBV19 and TRBJ2-1, with TRBD1 matching over 7 bases. The CDR3 has 15 amino acids. The J segment lost 5 bases and the V segment lost 3 bases, leaving 7 bases of the junction unmatched. The germline CDR1 and CDR2 sequences are LNHDA and SQIVND (reference sequence). CDR3 coding DNA: TGTGCCAGTAGTATCCCTCCGGACAGGAACAATGAGCAGTTCTTC. It is translated as CASSIPPDRNNEQFF.

J is TRBJ2-7 and V is TRBV28; D remains ambiguous. Germline V gives CDR1 MDHEN, CDR2 SYDVKM. V was pared by 3 bases and J by 5 bases, with 11 bases between. The CDR3 is 13 residues long. The CDR3 nucleotides are TGTGCCAGCAGTTTGGGTCCCACCCACGAGCAGTACGTC. Translated, it gives CASSLGPTHEQYV.

This chain uses TRBV5-6 with TRBJ1-2; TRBD1 might be the D (6 bases). From germline, CDR1 is SGHDT and CDR2 YYEEEE. The CDR3 has 16 residues. Trimming cost V 5 bases and J 3 bases, with 20 bases left between them. CDR3 amino acids: CASRMVSQGTYYGYTF. The CDR3 DNA is TGTGCCAGCAGAATGGTTTCCCAGGGGACCTACTATGGCTACACCTTC.

The chain is built from TRBV19 and TRBJ2-1; 10 bases are shared with TRBD2. Germline V CDR1 and CDR2: LNHDA, SQIVND (reference sequence). The junction had 8 bases not matched to a gene; V was cut back by 4 bases and J by 8 bases. The CDR3 has 15 residues. The DNA of the CDR3 is TGTGCCAGTAGTAGTTTAAGCGGGGGGGCAGATGAGCAGTTCTTC. Its protein product is CASSSLSGGADEQFF.

The chain recombines TRBV5-1 with TRBJ2-1; 10 nucleotides match TRBD2. V lost 4 bases, J lost 4 bases, and 5 bases stayed unmatched. The germline gives CDR1 SGHRS, CDR2 YFSETQ. CDR3 length: 15 amino acids. The CDR3 here is CASSPGTSDYNEQFF. In DNA, the CDR3 is TGCGCCAGCAGCCCCGGGACTAGCGATTACAATGAGCAGTTCTTC.

V gene TRBV7-2 combines with J gene TRBJ2-5, with D tentatively TRBD2 (5 bases). Germline assignment: CDR1 SGHTA and CDR2 FQGNSA. The CDR3 is 14 residues long. Between the trimmed V and J ends, which lost 1 base and 3 bases, there was a span of 9 bases. For the CDR3, the DNA is TGTGCCAGCAGCTTAGTCCTAGCTAAAGAGACCCAGTACTTC. Protein: CASSLVLAKETQYF.

The chain combines TRBV3-1 (or the pseudogene TRBV3-2) with TRBJ2-5, with 8 bases lining up with TRBD2. J gave up 3 bases and V 6 bases, and 12 bases lay outside the gene matches. In germline, CDR1 is LGHDT, CDR2 YNNKEL (reference sequence). This CDR3 is 16 amino acids long. CDR3 sequence reads: CASSPRGGEAEETQYF. The CDR3 DNA sequence: TGTGCCAGCAGTCCCCGGGGGGGGGAGGCGGAAGAGACCCAGTACTTC.

The genes are TRBV7-2 and TRBJ1-1; D remains ambiguous. V was clipped by 4 bases and J by 1 base, with 7 bases between them. This CDR3 region has 13 residues. Germline CDR1 SGHTA, CDR2 FQGNSA. The chain's CDR3 is CASSSQANTEAFF. The CDR3 DNA is TGTGCCAGCAGCTCGCAGGCGAACACTGAAGCTTTCTTT.